One T cell receptor beta chain is described in this entry. Sequencing was performed with immunoSEQ multiplex PCR; in TCRdb, only in-frame clones are kept and a portion is missing. This sample has 70,000 to 90,000 clones, with 85% to 90% found just once. The CDR3 spans 10 residues. Trimming removed 4 bases at V and 6 bases at J, with 3 bases between. Germline-derived CDR1 and CDR2 are MNHEY and SVGAGI. The data were obtained in a study of OX40 agonist ivuxolimab in advanced cancers. As for the study in general: In this cohort, patients received ivuxolimab, an agonistic anti-OX40 (CD134) antibody. Of the patients, three showed partial responses, one with hepatocellular carcinoma and two with cutaneous melanoma.

With autoimmune disease history or systemic immunosuppression, patients were excluded. Sampling of blood occurred at baseline, cycle 4 day 1, and cycle 7 day 1. The material sequenced was CD4+ or CD8+ T cells sorted from blood, taken in a trial of the OX40 agonist ivuxolimab. This clonotype originated in an adult with an advanced solid tumor such as melanoma, head and neck, liver or kidney cancer. This chain uses TRBV6-5 with TRBJ1-1; D unresolved. CDR3 residues: CASSFAEAFF. The CDR3 DNA follows: TGTGCCAGCAGTTTCGCTGAAGCTTTCTTT.